A single sample gave rise to the 23 T cell receptor beta chains below, sequenced in a study of post-analysis software for immune sequencing data. Unique-molecular-identifier-tagged TCR beta cDNA libraries were used. One entry per CDR3 protein results from TCRdb running MiXCR on the PCR reads. The sample shows 150,000 to 200,000 distinct CDR3 sequences, 36% of them seen only once. The starting material was blood, obtained after autologous hematopoietic stem cell transplantation. The receptors were gathered from a girl between 5 and 17 years old with multiple sclerosis.

The rearrangement uses TRBV4-2 and TRBJ2-7, with TRBD2 matching 10 bases. Trimming cost V 1 base and J 2 bases; bases outside gene matches: 5. Germline assignment: CDR1 LGHNA and CDR2 YNFKEQ. The CDR3 consists of 16 residues. CDR3 in DNA: TGTGCCAGCAGCCAAGTCCTAGCGGGAGTGGCCTACGAGCAGTACTTC. This gives the protein CASSQVLAGVAYEQYF.

This clonotype appeared a few times. The chain joins TRBV6-5 to TRBJ2-5; no reliable D call. V was cut by 0 bases and J by 5 bases, with 16 bases left in between. The V gene's germline CDR1 is MNHEY and CDR2 SVGAGI. The CDR3 is 16 amino acids. This chain's CDR3 is CASSYSSQQLVETQYF. CDR3 sequence (DNA): TGTGCCAGCAGTTACTCATCCCAGCAGCTTGTGGAGACCCAGTACTTC.

This clonotype was seen more than once but under ten times. The chain couples TRBV9 to TRBJ2-7; D possibly corresponds to TRBD2 (6 bases). Germline V lookup: CDR1 SGDLS, CDR2 YYNGEE. The CDR3 runs to 17 residues. V lost 4 bases, J lost 7 bases, and 27 bases lay in between. As DNA, the CDR3 is TGTGCCAGCAGCTCGGCGGTAGCGGCTAAACCGGACAATGAGCAGTACTTC. As protein: CASSSAVAAKPDNEQYF.

As concerns this clonotype: A much larger clone differs from this one at a single base, so this may be a read error. The chain recombines TRBV6-6 with TRBJ1-2; D gene uncertain. V was shortened by 4 bases and J by 8 bases, with 11 bases between the two germline ends. Germline V gene lookup returns CDR1 MNHNY and CDR2 SVGAGI (reference sequence). This CDR3 is built from 12 residues. The CDR3 sequence is CASSFPDAGYTF. The CDR3, as DNA: TGTGCCAGCAGTTTCCCGGACGCCGGCTACACCTTC.

The chain links TRBV11-3 to TRBJ2-7; D uncertain. Germline values: CDR1 SGHNT, CDR2 YENEEA. This CDR3 comprises 13 residues. V was pared by 6 bases and J by 0 bases, with 9 bases between. The DNA for the CDR3 is TGTGCCAGCAGGGCAACATTCTCCTACGAGCAGTACTTC. Amino acids: CASRATFSYEQYF. The full variable domain, rest sourced from reference TRBV11-3 and TRBJ2-7, is EAGVVQSPRYKIIEKKQPVAFWCNPISGHNTLYWYLQNLGQGPELLIRYENEEAVDDSQLPKDRFSAERLKGVDSTLKIQPAELGDSAVYLCASRATFSYEQYFGPGTRLTVT.

Details on this clonotype: One end of the junction fails to match germline, which may point to a read error. The chain recombines TRBV6-6 with TRBJ2-1, with 8 bases lining up with TRBD2. CDR1 and CDR2 (germline): MNHNY, SVGAGI (reference sequence). The CDR3 consists of 15 residues. The CDR3 loop reads CACSYLAGPYNEQFF. The CDR3, as DNA: TGTGCCTGCAGTTACTTAGCGGGGCCTTACAATGAGCAGTTCTTC.

This sequence joins TRBV4-1 and TRBJ2-7; 10 bases are a match to TRBD2. The germline gives CDR1 MGHRA, CDR2 YSYEKL. V shed 0 bases and J 3 bases; nucleotides not matched to a gene: 2. The CDR3 contains 15 residues. The CDR3 loop reads CASSQDSSGGYEQYF. CDR3 bases: TGCGCCAGCAGCCAAGATTCTAGCGGGGGCTACGAGCAGTACTTC.

A few counts support this clonotype. This rearrangement joins TRBV6-2 or TRBV6-3 to TRBJ2-3, with D unclear. V was pared by 5 bases and J by 1 base, with 19 bases between. CDR3 length equals 17 residues. Germline lookup yields CDR1 MNHEY and CDR2 SVGEGT. The CDR3 loop reads CASSQVNGALGTDTQYF. CDR3 coding DNA: TGTGCCAGCAGTCAAGTAAACGGAGCATTAGGCACAGATACGCAGTATTTT.

The chain combines TRBV20-1 with TRBJ2-7; 12 nucleotides match TRBD2. The DNA end is a closer match to TRBJ2-5, so the J assignment may be wrong. The CDR3 runs 13 residues. Germline-derived CDR1 and CDR2 are DFQATT and SNEGSKA (reference sequence). CDR3 bases: TGCAGTGCAATCACTAGCGGGAGGGAGACCCAGTACTTC. It yields the protein CSAITSGRETQYF.

This clonotype was seen only a few times. The chain recombines TRBV28 with TRBJ1-2; no clear D gene. Germline V gives CDR1 MDHEN, CDR2 SYDVKM. Trimming cost V 6 bases and J 2 bases, with 28 bases left between them. This CDR3 is 19 amino acids long. The DNA for the CDR3 is TGTGCCAGCAGGACTCTCAGCGACATCGGCCCTTACCGCAACTATGGCTACACCTTC. This sequence encodes CASRTLSDIGPYRNYGYTF.

This clonotype was recorded a few times. This chain uses TRBV7-9 with TRBJ2-1; the D is unclear. V was trimmed by 0 bases and J by 7 bases, leaving 7 bases between them. The CDR3 contains 13 residues. Germline V lookup: CDR1 SEHNR, CDR2 FQNEAQ (reference sequence). CDR3 protein: CASSLAVKNEQFF. CDR3 sequence (DNA): TGTGCCAGCAGCTTAGCGGTGAAGAATGAGCAGTTCTTC.

The chain combines TRBV20-1 with TRBJ2-1, with 11 bases that match TRBD2. The germline gives CDR1 DFQATT, CDR2 SNEGSKA (reference sequence). The CDR3 is made up of 15 amino acids. V lost 0 bases and J lost 4; bases outside the gene matches: 2. The CDR3 reads CSARDSGRAYNEQFF. In DNA form, the CDR3 reads TGCAGTGCTAGAGATAGCGGGAGGGCTTACAATGAGCAGTTCTTC.

This chain uses TRBV11-2 with TRBJ2-1; D perhaps matches TRBD1 (5 bases). The germline V and J ends were trimmed by 7 bases and 9 bases, with 16 bases remaining between them. This CDR3 has 13 amino acids. The germline CDR1 and CDR2 sequences are SGHAT and FQNNGV. For the CDR3, the DNA is TGTGCCAGCACCCCAGGGTATTCTGGTGAGCAGTTCTTC. This encodes CASTPGYSGEQFF.

This clonotype was counted only a few times. V usage is TRBV24-1 and J usage is TRBJ2-1; perhaps TRBD2 as D (7 bases). V lost 4 bases and J lost 0, with 21 bases in between. This CDR3 is built from 19 residues. Germline V gene lookup returns CDR1 KGHDR and CDR2 SFDVKD. The CDR3, as DNA: TGTGCCACCAGTGACCCCCAAGGCGGGGGCCTAAGCTCCTACAATGAGCAGTTCTTC. Its translation is CATSDPQGGGLSSYNEQFF.

The chain uses TRBV7-2 and TRBJ2-5; D is possibly TRBD1 or TRBD2 (7 bases each). The CDR3 runs 15 residues. With 5 bases removed from V and 2 bases from J, the gap between germline ends came to 15 bases. In germline, CDR1 is SGHTA, CDR2 FQGNSA. The CDR3 DNA reads TGTGCCAGCAGCCCCCAGGGGGGGCGGCAAGAGACCCAGTACTTC. Protein: CASSPQGGRQETQYF.

This clonotype was observed a handful of times. The chain links TRBV18 to TRBJ1-1; D gene uncertain. Germline assignment: CDR1 KGHSH and CDR2 LQKENI. Trimming removed 3 bases at V and 7 bases at J, with 15 bases between. The CDR3 is made up of 14 amino acids. The CDR3 spells CASSPWVTADEAFF. Here the CDR3 DNA reads TGTGCCAGCTCACCGTGGGTCACGGCTGATGAAGCTTTCTTT.

This chain joins TRBV5-1 and TRBJ2-1; a possible D gene is TRBD2 (5 bases). Trimming pared 6 bases from V and 8 bases from J, leaving 15 bases between. This CDR3 comprises 13 residues. Germline V lookup: CDR1 SGHRS, CDR2 YFSETQ. The CDR3 bases are TGCGCCAGCAAAGAAGGGAGTCGATATGAGCAGTTCTTC. This translates into CASKEGSRYEQFF.

This clonotype was counted only a few times. This chain uses TRBV24-1 with TRBJ2-1; 12 bases align to TRBD2. J was trimmed by 6 bases and V by 4 bases; bases with no gene match: 3. Germline loops: CDR1 KGHDR, CDR2 SFDVKD. CDR3 length: 15 amino acids. This CDR3 is CATSDPTSGSNEQFF. The DNA of the CDR3 is TGTGCCACCAGTGACCCGACTAGCGGGAGCAATGAGCAGTTCTTC.

J is TRBJ2-7 and V is TRBV28, with 12 bases identical to TRBD2. The CDR3 sequence is 16 residues long. The junction had 9 bases not matched to a gene; V was cut back by 7 bases and J by 2 bases. Germline V gene data show CDR1 as MDHEN and CDR2 as SYDVKM. This chain's CDR3 is CASKRTSGVGAYEQYF. In DNA, the CDR3 is TGTGCCAGCAAAAGGACTAGCGGGGTGGGCGCCTACGAGCAGTACTTC.

In regard to this clonotype: A read error is possible here, since a much larger clone lies one base away. The V gene is TRBV7-2, the J gene TRBJ2-7, with 13 bases lining up with TRBD2. Per germline, CDR1 SGHTA and CDR2 FQGNSA. V shed 4 bases, J shed 4 bases, and the junction held 7 bases outside the gene matches. The CDR3 is made up of 16 amino acids. This CDR3 is CASSSGLAGVEYEQYF. The CDR3 coding sequence is TGTGCCAGCAGCTCCGGACTAGCGGGAGTTGAGTACGAGCAGTACTTC.

About this clonotype: This clone may be a read error of a much larger clone one base away. The V gene is TRBV6-1, the J gene TRBJ2-1; 8 bases line up with TRBD1. The V gene end was trimmed by 3 bases and the J gene end by 10 bases; junction bases not matched to a gene: 11. Germline CDR1 reads MNHNS; CDR2 reads SASEGT. The CDR3 consists of 15 residues. CDR3: CASSEGQAGAYEQFF. CDR3 coding DNA: TGTGCCAGCAGTGAGGGACAGGCTGGGGCCTACGAGCAGTTCTTC.

This clonotype was detected only a few times. The chain links TRBV5-1 to TRBJ2-7; the match to TRBD1 covers 7 bases. Germline-derived CDR1 and CDR2 are SGHRS and YFSETQ. V dropped 5 bases and J dropped 6; count of bases not matched to a gene: 11. This CDR3 contains 14 residues. The CDR3 is CASSYHTGQREQYF. The CDR3 nucleotides read TGCGCCAGCAGTTATCACACGGGACAGCGCGAGCAGTACTTC.

V gene TRBV5-6 combines with J gene TRBJ1-2; D possibly corresponds to TRBD1 (5 bases). Germline V CDR1 and CDR2: SGHDT, YYEEEE. This CDR3 comprises 14 residues. Between the trimmed V and J ends, which lost 0 bases and 2 bases, there was a span of 8 bases. CDR3: CASSLDTGNYGYTF. In DNA form, the CDR3 reads TGTGCCAGCAGCTTGGATACAGGAAACTATGGCTACACCTTC.